The 8 T cell receptor beta chains below come from one sample, sequenced in a study of response to subunit inactivated influenza vaccine. MiXCR, applied by TCRdb to the RT-PCR reads, yields one record per CDR3 protein. Of approximately 500,000 distinct CDR3 sequences in the sample, 12% to 15% were seen once. The source material was PBMCs from blood, sampled 11 to 12 days after vaccination. The source of these receptors is a man aged 50-60 years who received an inactivated influenza vaccine.

This clonotype was counted many times. The chain employs TRBV6-6 and TRBJ2-7; 12 nucleotides align to TRBD1. The CDR3 loop spans 13 amino acids. Per germline, CDR1 MNHNY and CDR2 SVGAGI (reference sequence). V lost 8 bases, J lost 2 bases, and 1 base stayed unmatched. The chain's CDR3 is CASGDRGPYEQYF. The DNA of the CDR3 is TGTGCCAGCGGGGACAGGGGGCCCTACGAGCAGTACTTC.

A remark on this clonotype: The junction differs from germline at one of its ends, possibly a read error. This chain connects TRBV6-5 to TRBJ2-1; possibly TRBD1 or TRBD2 for D (6 bases each). The CDR3 has 17 amino acids. Germline V gene data show CDR1 as MNHEY and CDR2 as SVGAGI. CDR3 region: CASSHSVGGQAYNEQFF. Here the CDR3 DNA reads TGTGCCAGCAGTCACTCTGTCGGGGGCCAGGCTTACAATGAGCAGTTCTTC.

The CDR3 region is CASSPSGRPNTGELFF. CDR3 DNA: TGTGCCAGCAGTCCTAGCGGGAGGCCGAACACCGGGGAGCTGTTTTTT. This chain joins TRBV12-3 or TRBV12-4 and TRBJ2-2; 11 bases fit TRBD2. The CDR3 contains 16 residues. V lost 5 bases, J lost 0 bases, and 2 bases stayed unmatched.

J is TRBJ2-7 and V is TRBV20-1; D remains unclear. This CDR3 is 14 amino acids long. The V gene lost 6 bases and the J gene lost 2 bases, with 17 bases spanning the gap. CDR1 is DFQATT and CDR2 is SNEGSKA in the germline V gene (reference sequence). For the CDR3, the DNA is TGCAGTGCGGTAGAGGTAGGGAAGGCCTACGAGCAGTACTTC. Its translation is CSAVEVGKAYEQYF.

This clonotype turned up a few times. The chain uses TRBV29-1 and TRBJ2-1; D possibly corresponds to TRBD2 (6 bases). The CDR3 runs 15 residues. Per germline, CDR1 SQVTM and CDR2 ANQGSEA. With 3 bases removed from V and 3 bases from J, the gap between germline ends came to 15 bases. This CDR3 is CSVDGGPRGYNEQFF. The DNA for the CDR3 is TGCAGCGTTGACGGGGGACCTAGGGGCTACAATGAGCAGTTCTTC.

Only a few counts were recorded for this clonotype. The rearrangement joins TRBV4-3 to TRBJ1-2; 8 nucleotides line up with TRBD1. CDR1 LGHNA and CDR2 YSLEER come from the germline V gene. The CDR3 extends over 16 amino acids. Germline trimming cut 5 bases from V and 7 bases from J; bases unmatched to any gene: 15. The chain's CDR3 is CASSKTGETAKGGYTF. CDR3 nucleotides: TGCGCCAGCAGCAAGACAGGGGAAACCGCTAAAGGTGGCTACACCTTC.

The chain links TRBV20-1 to TRBJ2-3; 7 positions match TRBD2. The germline gives CDR1 DFQATT, CDR2 SNEGSKA (reference sequence). The CDR3 loop spans 13 amino acids. J lost 0 bases, V lost 3 bases, and 0 bases had no gene match. The CDR3 nucleotides are TGCAGTGCTAGTAGCGGGAGCACAGATACGCAGTATTTT. Translated: CSASSGSTDTQYF.

The chain recombines TRBV29-1 with TRBJ2-5, with D perhaps matching TRBD1 or TRBD2 (7 bases each). The V end was cut by 7 bases, the J end by 5 bases, with 17 bases between. This CDR3 has 13 amino acids. Looked up from germline, CDR1 is SQVTM and CDR2 is ANQGSEA. CDR3 sequence (DNA): TGCAGCGCTTCCTCAGGGGGGGGGGAGACCCAGTACTTC. It encodes CSASSGGGETQYF. Complete variable domain (other parts from reference TRBV29-1 and TRBJ2-5): SAVISQKPSRDICQRGTSLTIQCQVDSQVTMMFWYRQQPGQSLTLIATANQGSEATYESGFVIDKFPISRPNLTFSTLTVSNMSPEDSSIYLCSASSGGGETQYFGPGTRLLVL.